A single TCR beta chain is shown here with its context. What it binds is unknown. The data were taken from a study of T cell repertoires in cytomegalovirus infection. Study-wide background: Newly reported HLA-C-restricted and thoroughly characterized HLA-B-restricted CMV epitopes were employed. It can be stated that public TCR beta signatures indicated CMV infection as well as a matching HLA type.

TCRdb passed the reads through MiXCR, listing each CDR3 protein once. The sample contains more than 95,000 distinct CDR3 sequences, approximately 30% of which appear only once. The study's findings and limits: The study found HLA-C-restricted CMV-specific TCR beta clonotypes dominating the ex vivo response.

The V segment lost 4 bases and the J segment 3 bases; nucleotides outside the gene matches: 7. This CDR3 spans 15 amino acids. Germline values: CDR1 SGHAT, CDR2 FQNNGV. This receptor was identified in a human donor in good health (CMV status not recorded). Some clones in this sample may be carry-over from other donors' samples. Sample: CD8+ T cells from cultured PBMCs, taken from culture after CMV antigen stimulation. This chain uses TRBV11-2 with TRBJ2-7, with 9 nucleotides matching TRBD1. Written as DNA, the CDR3 is TGTGCCAGCAGCTCGGAACCGGGACAGGGCTACGAGCAGTACTTC. Translating it yields CASSSEPGQGYEQYF.